This T cell receptor (beta chain) originates from a study of cytomegalovirus exposure and HLA in healthy donors. General study findings and limits: When analyzed later, the rates of TCR association showed variation by HLA locus, with DRB1 the most and HLA-C the fewest. TCR beta sequences reportedly predicted most subjects' HLA-A and HLA-B alleles accurately. Many donors carried some public TCRs, although rarity characterized most TCR sequences.

Researchers ran the PCR with 60 Vbeta and 13 Jbeta primers. The table came from immunoSEQ multiplex PCR; TCRdb's copy has only in-frame clones and leaves some out. The sample shows over 150,000 clones, around 75% of them seen only once. For this clone: Its target is not known.

The V gene end was trimmed by 5 bases and the J gene end by 3 bases; junction bases not matched to a gene: 5. The germline CDR1 and CDR2 sequences are MNHEY and SVGAGI. This CDR3 is built from 14 residues. The J gene is TRBJ1-1, the V gene TRBV6-5; TRBD1 agrees at 8 bases. The specimen was PBMCs. The clonotype originates from a male donor in good health and CMV-seronegative. CDR3 sequence reads: CASSRTGGYTEAFF. The CDR3, as DNA: TGTGCCAGCAGTCGAACAGGGGGTTACACTGAAGCTTTCTTT.